The clone carrying this TCR beta chain appeared many times. Its antigen is unknown. Full-length variable regions came from constant-region reverse primers plus semi-nested Nested Universal Primer A PCR. Each CDR3 protein gets one entry after TCRdb re-called the 5' RACE reads with MiXCR. Among about 40,000 distinct CDR3 sequences listed, under 20% were seen once. Regarding the study as a whole: Whole repertoires were not studied in the larger cohort, only one V-J beta rearrangement. Tumor memory CD4+ T cell TCR gene usage was found to cluster with blood and lymph node memory CD4+ cells and with lymph node naive CD4+ cells.

The V gene end was trimmed by 3 bases and the J gene end by 1 base; junction bases not matched to a gene: 5. The CDR3 is 15 amino acids. The germline CDR1 and CDR2 sequences are SGHDT and YYEEEE. This chain connects TRBV5-6 to TRBJ1-1; 8 positions match TRBD1. The receptor comes from a female donor with breast cancer. Sequencing was performed on naive CD4+ T cells sorted from a lymph node. The subset denotes: naive CD4+ T cells, CD4+CD45RA+CD25-. In DNA, the CDR3 is TGTGCCAGCAGCTACTATGACAGGGGGAACACTGAAGCTTTCTTT. It translates to CASSYYDRGNTEAFF.